This entry is about one TCR beta chain. From its re-call of the 5' RACE reads, TCRdb lists each CDR3 protein once, without DNA. Here the sample table reports some 340,000 distinct CDR3 sequences. This specimen comes from a study of T cells expressing NK-cell markers. The CDR3 has 18 residues. The sample taken for sequencing was blood T cells: a sorted CD56 or NKG2C T cell subset, CD4+ or CD8+ T cells, or bulk PBMC T cells (not recorded which). The TCR comes from a man aged 18-75 years in good health. The J gene is TRBJ2-1, the V gene TRBV12-3 or TRBV12-4; absent DNA, TCRdb's TRBD2 call cannot be checked. CDR3 residues: CASSLPRLAGSSDNEQFF.